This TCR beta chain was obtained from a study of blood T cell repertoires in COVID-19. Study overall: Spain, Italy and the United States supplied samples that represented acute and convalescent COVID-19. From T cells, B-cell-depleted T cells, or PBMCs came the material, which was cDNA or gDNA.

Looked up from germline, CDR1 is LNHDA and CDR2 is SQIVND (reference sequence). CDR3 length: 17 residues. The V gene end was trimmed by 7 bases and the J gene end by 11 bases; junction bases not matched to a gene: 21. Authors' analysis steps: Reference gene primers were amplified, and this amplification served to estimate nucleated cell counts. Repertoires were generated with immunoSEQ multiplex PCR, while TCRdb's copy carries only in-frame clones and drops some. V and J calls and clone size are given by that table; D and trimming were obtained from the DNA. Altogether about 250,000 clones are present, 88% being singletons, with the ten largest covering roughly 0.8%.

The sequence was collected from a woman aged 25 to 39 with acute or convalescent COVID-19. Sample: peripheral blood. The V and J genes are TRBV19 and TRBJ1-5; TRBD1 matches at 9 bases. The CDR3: CASTLILGQGQITAQHF. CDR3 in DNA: TGTGCCAGTACCCTTATATTGGGACAGGGTCAGATCACAGCCCAGCATTTT.